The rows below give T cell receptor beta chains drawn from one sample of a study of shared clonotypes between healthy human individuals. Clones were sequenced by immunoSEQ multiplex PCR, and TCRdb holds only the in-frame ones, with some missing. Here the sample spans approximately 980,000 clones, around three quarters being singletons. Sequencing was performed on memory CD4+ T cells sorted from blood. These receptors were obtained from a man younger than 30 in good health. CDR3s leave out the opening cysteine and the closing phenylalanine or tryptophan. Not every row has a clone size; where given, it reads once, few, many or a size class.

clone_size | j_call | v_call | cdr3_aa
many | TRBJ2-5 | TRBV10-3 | AISAERETQY
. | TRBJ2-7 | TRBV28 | ATWERGAYEQY
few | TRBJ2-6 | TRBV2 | ASSGQGANAGANVLT
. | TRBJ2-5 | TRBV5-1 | ASTYRGQGGETQY
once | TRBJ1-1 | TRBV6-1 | ASSADRGTEAF
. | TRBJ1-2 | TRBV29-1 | SVEDPVYGYT
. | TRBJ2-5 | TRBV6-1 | ASSLGGTQY
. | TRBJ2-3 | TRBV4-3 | ASSHGLAGGPTDTQY
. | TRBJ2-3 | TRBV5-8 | ASSTGVSTDTQY
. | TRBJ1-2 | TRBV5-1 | ASSTGTGGNYGYT
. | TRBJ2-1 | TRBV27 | ASSSLAGGPYNEQF
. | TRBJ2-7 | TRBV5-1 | ASSPQGQGYEQY
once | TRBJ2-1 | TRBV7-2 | ASSQTGLAGKQF
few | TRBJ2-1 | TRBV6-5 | ASSYSSGGYNEQF
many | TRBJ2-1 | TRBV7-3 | ASSLSWGAYNEQF
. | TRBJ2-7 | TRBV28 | ASSSTGDRAYEQY
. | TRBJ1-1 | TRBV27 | ASSLNNLRGDTEAF
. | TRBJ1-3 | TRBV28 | ASTRQSAGNTIY
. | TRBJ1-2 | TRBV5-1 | ASSLAAGFNYGYT
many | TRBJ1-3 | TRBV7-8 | ASSLRKEHSGNTIY
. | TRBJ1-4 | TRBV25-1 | ASSPTGWGEKLF
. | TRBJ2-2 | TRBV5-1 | ASSPPQGAVTGELF
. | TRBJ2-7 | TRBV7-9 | ASSQWGQGTYEQY
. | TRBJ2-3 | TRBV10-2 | ASTSGLAGADTQY
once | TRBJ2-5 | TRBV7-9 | ASGPGLAGVGEETQY
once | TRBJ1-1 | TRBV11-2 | ASSRAGGAGEAF
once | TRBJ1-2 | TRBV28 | ASSPASGYT
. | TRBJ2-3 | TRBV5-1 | ASSGGQGDMGTDTQY
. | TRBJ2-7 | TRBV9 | ASGRTGEGYEQY
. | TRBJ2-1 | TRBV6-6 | ASAGLNEQF
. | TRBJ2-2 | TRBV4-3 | ASSQDLGIGELF
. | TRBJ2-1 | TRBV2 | ASRGDSGRYNEQF
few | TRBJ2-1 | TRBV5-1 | ASRAGTSAYNEQF
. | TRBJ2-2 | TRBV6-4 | ASSVLAQNTGELF
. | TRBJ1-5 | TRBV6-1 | AAGTSSNQPQH
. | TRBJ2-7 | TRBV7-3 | ASSPTGTSGGYEQY
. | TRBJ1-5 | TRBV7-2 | ASSPGGTGVQH
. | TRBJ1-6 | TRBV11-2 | ASSLGDSNSPLH
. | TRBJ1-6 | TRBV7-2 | ASRPTGSASPLH
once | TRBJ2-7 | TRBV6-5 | ASSYSTSHGYEQY
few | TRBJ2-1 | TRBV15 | ATKPSGGAHNEQF
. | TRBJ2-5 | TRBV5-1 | ASSLEGSGRETQY
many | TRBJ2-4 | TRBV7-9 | ASSPTGFAEENIQY
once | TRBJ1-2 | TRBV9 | ASSVQPGQGTGYT
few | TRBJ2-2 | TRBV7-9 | ASSSSLNTGELF
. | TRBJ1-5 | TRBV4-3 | ASSQEAGGNQPQH
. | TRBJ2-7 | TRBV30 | AWSRDSGSYEQY
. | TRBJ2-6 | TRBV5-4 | ASRPGGRGANVLT
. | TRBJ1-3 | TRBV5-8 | ASSLGPSSGNTIY
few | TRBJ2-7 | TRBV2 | ASSVGGRMGEQY